This T cell receptor beta chain came from a study of tumor-infiltrating lymphocytes in primary liver carcinoma (TCRdb year 2017). Study-level background: The five patients, three men and two women aged 30 to 69 years, had hepatocellular carcinoma (four) or combined HCC and intrahepatic cholangiocarcinoma (one). To link TCRbeta repertoire diversity with the local molecular phenotype, the roughly 26 tumor region samples were profiled using Agilent mRNA microarrays. The tumors of the five patients were staged as T1-T3 N0M0, with maximum diameters ranging from roughly 4 to 10 cm. A total of about 35 specimens from 5 patients went through TCRbeta repertoire sequencing, namely 25 tumor regions, 5 adjacent noncancerous liver tissues and 5 peripheral blood samples. Each sample produced roughly 3.65 to 8 million productive TCRbeta reads, and read depth showed no significant difference between tissue types. The study combined TCRbeta repertoire sequencing, expression microarrays and whole-exome sequencing across five regions of each liver tumor, with adjacent normal tissue and blood. Technical replicate repertoires showed high reproducibility, with mean shared-clone rates roughly 0.87 and correlation coefficients above 0.98. What the authors observed across the whole study: The top 250 clones made up a significantly larger repertoire fraction in tumors than in blood (p = 0.039). The study included only 4 to 6 patients, and the authors note findings should be validated in a larger study. Because only the TCR beta chain was sequenced and unpaired alpha chains were not captured, true repertoire diversity is likely underestimated. Bulk unsorted samples precluded comparing CD4+ and CD8+ T cell repertoires. Only about 7.5-24% of top clones were present in all five regions of a tumor, suggesting spatial heterogeneity of tumor-infiltrating T cells. Repertoire overlap was higher between tumor regions (mean around 36%) than tumor-adjacent (around 17%) or tumor-blood (approximately 15%) pairs, consistent with antigen-driven expansion.

The germline V gene sets CDR1 to SGHTA and CDR2 to FQGTGA. From V the trimming removes 5 bases and from J it removes 4 bases, while the gene matches leave 6 bases of the junction unaccounted for. Its CDR3 holds 14 amino acids, cysteine through phenylalanine. CDR3 DNA only is kept here, 42 bases in frame from base 1. This clonotype was counted between two and nine times. Its binding antigen is unknown. The sample holds no much larger clone one base away, and base qualities are not on file. TCRbeta-specific cDNA was reverse-transcribed from 500 ng total RNA using a constant-region primer and ProtoScript II reverse transcriptase. TCRbeta libraries were built with three nested multiplex PCR rounds, a slightly modified ARM-PCR procedure. The first two PCR rounds used multiplex TRBV1-TRBV30 forward primers with a Cbeta reverse primer, each for about 10 cycles. Sample barcodes and Illumina adapters were attached in a final 25-cycle PCR using Deep VentR polymerase. Before sequencing, amplicons between 200 and 500 bp were purified from gel using a QIAquick gel extraction kit. TCRbeta amplicons were sequenced on an Illumina HiSeq 2500 with 250-bp paired-end reads. On the study's bioinformatics: Trimmomatic v0.33 was used to quality-trim the reads, and FLASH v1.2.11 was used to merge paired reads so that full CDR3 sequences could be recovered. V, D and J germline segments were assigned to the rearranged TCRbeta sequences by MiGEC v1.2.1b. Clonotype statistics, along with Shannon-Wiener diversity indices, were calculated using VDJtools v1.0.0. To reduce sampling bias, subsequent analyses other than the diversity analysis used only the 250 most abundant clonotypes in each sample. TCRdb reanalyzed the raw reads on its own, using fastp at Q25 for trimming and MiXCR for clone calling, and kept in-frame beta chains. Rows matching on CDR3 protein sequence are summarized as one entry with the most common DNA and genes. TCRdb's processing, not the study's, gives the V and J calls here. The sample includes approximately 76,000 distinct CDR3 sequences, with about 70% observed a single time. The top ten constitute roughly an eighth of the sample.

Without any cell sorting, total RNA and DNA were extracted together from about 20-30 mg of bulk tissue using the AllPrep DNA/RNA mini kit. Between November 2015 and 2016, 4 or 5 patients in China with histopathologically diagnosed primary liver carcinoma had their tumors surgically resected. Patients had chronic HBV infection and were treatment-naive at sampling. Each tumor was sampled at five spatially separated regions: the tumor centre plus the superior, inferior, left-lateral and right-lateral poles. More than 85% viable tumor cells were found by histology in every tumor sample. Fresh tumor and adjacent tissue pieces were bisected; one half was stored in RNAlater at -80°C, the other sent for histology.

The receptor was isolated from a woman aged 55-69 years with primary liver carcinoma and hepatitis B virus infection. The V and J segments used are TRBV7-3 and TRBJ2-5, and 8 junctional nucleotides match TRBD1. Material for sequencing was liver tumor tissue from sampling region 4. The sample's cell subset or site label is to be understood as: tumor region T4, right-lateral pole. The CDR3 amino acid sequence is: CASSLQGVGETQYF. The DNA sequence is TGTGCCAGCAGCCTACAGGGGGTCGGAGAGACCCAGTACTTC.